The 12 T cell receptor beta chains in this list originate from one sample, sequenced in a study of blood T cell repertoires in COVID-19. Repertoires were generated with immunoSEQ multiplex PCR, while TCRdb's copy carries only in-frame clones and drops some. The repertoire holds over 200,000 clones, with 80% to 90% as singletons. The sequenced sample was peripheral blood. These receptors originate from a man in his forties with acute or convalescent COVID-19.

V is TRBV6-2 or TRBV6-3 and J is TRBJ2-1, with TRBD2 matching 9 bases. The CDR3 runs 14 residues. Germline values: CDR1 MNHEY, CDR2 SVGEGT. Trimming removed 5 bases from V and 4 bases from J; junction bases left unmatched: 3. The CDR3 DNA follows: TGTGCCAGCAGTACCGGACTAGCGTACAATGAGCAGTTCTTC. It specifies CASSTGLAYNEQFF.

This clone is a singleton in its sample. This rearrangement joins TRBV5-6 to TRBJ1-2; D might be TRBD1 (6 bases). Looked up from germline, CDR1 is SGHDT and CDR2 is YYEEEE. V lost 3 bases and J 8 bases, leaving 14 bases between the germline ends. The CDR3 is 13 residues long. CDR3 bases: TGTGCCAGCAGCTCGCAGGGGCTTTGGGGCTACACCTTC. Translated: CASSSQGLWGYTF.

The chain joins TRBV5-1 to TRBJ1-1; D unclear. The length of the CDR3 is 13 residues. CDR1 and CDR2 (germline): SGHRS, YFSETQ. V lost 3 bases to trimming and J lost 7 bases, with 13 bases between them. The CDR3 protein is CASSWVSGLEAFF. CDR3 DNA sequence: TGCGCCAGCAGCTGGGTCAGCGGTCTTGAAGCTTTCTTT.

The genes are TRBV9 and TRBJ2-1; 12 bases are a match to TRBD2. J lost 9 bases, V lost 2 bases, and 12 bases had no gene match. Germline V gene data show CDR1 as SGDLS and CDR2 as YYNGEE. The CDR3 contains 17 residues. In DNA, the CDR3 is TGTGCCAGCAGCGTCCGGACTAGCGGGGAGGGGGTCTCTGAGCAGTTCTTC. The encoded protein is CASSVRTSGEGVSEQFF.

The CDR3 reads CASSLVWGAGNTIYF. CDR3 nucleotides: TGCGCCAGCAGCTTGGTTTGGGGAGCTGGAAACACCATATATTTT. The V call is TRBV5-1, the J call TRBJ1-3; D unclear. V was trimmed by 0 bases and J by 2 bases, leaving 9 bases between them. The V gene's germline CDR1 is SGHRS and CDR2 YFSETQ. CDR3 length: 15 amino acids.

The chain couples TRBV5-4 to TRBJ2-7, with 9 nucleotides matching TRBD1. The CDR3 is 20 amino acids. The V and J ends lost 6 bases and 3 bases, in that order; junction bases with no gene match: 25. CDR1 and CDR2 (germline): SGHNT, YYREEE (reference sequence). CDR3 in DNA: TGTGCCAGCAACCCTTGCTTCCGGGACAGGGCCCGACTAGGGGACTACGAGCAGTACTTC. As protein: CASNPCFRDRARLGDYEQYF.

V gene TRBV18 combines with J gene TRBJ1-4; TRBD1 agrees at 7 bases. The germline V gene encodes CDR1 KGHSH and CDR2 LQKENI. Unmatched junction bases numbered 5, after V lost 2 bases and J lost 5 bases. CDR3 length: 15 amino acids. The CDR3 coding sequence is TGTGCCAGCTCACCAGTGGCACAGGGGAATGAAAAACTGTTTTTT. Translation: CASSPVAQGNEKLFF.

The chain employs TRBV18 and TRBJ2-5; 13 bases line up with TRBD2. J gave up 5 bases and V 4 bases, and 7 bases lay outside the gene matches. Germline assignment: CDR1 KGHSH and CDR2 LQKENI. The length of the CDR3 is 16 residues. The CDR3 region has the DNA TGTGCCAGCTCACTCGGGACTAGCGGGGTCCGGGAGACCCAGTACTTC. Translation gives CASSLGTSGVRETQYF.

The CDR3 protein is CASSQDSPGISSYNSPLHF. CDR3 coding DNA: TGTGCCAGCAGCCAAGACTCGCCAGGGATAAGCTCCTATAATTCACCCCTCCACTTT. This sequence joins TRBV3-1 (or the pseudogene TRBV3-2) and TRBJ1-6; D might be TRBD1 (5 bases). Trimming shortened V by 0 bases and J by 0 bases, and 15 bases separated the two germline ends. The CDR3 has 19 amino acids. Germline CDR1 is LGHDT and CDR2 is YNNKEL (reference sequence).

The genes are TRBV7-2 and TRBJ2-2; 10 positions match TRBD2. V shed 4 bases and J 5 bases; nucleotides not matched to a gene: 4. The germline gives CDR1 SGHTA, CDR2 FQGNSA. The CDR3 is 15 amino acids. In DNA, the CDR3 is TGTGCCAGCAGCTCTAGCGGGAGTTATACCGGGGAGCTGTTTTTT. Its protein is CASSSSGSYTGELFF.

The genes are TRBV6-5 and TRBJ2-2; 10 bases align to TRBD2. Germline V gene data show CDR1 as MNHEY and CDR2 as SVGAGI. The CDR3 extends over 16 amino acids. The junction had 5 bases not matched to a gene; V was cut back by 0 bases and J by 7 bases. The CDR3 DNA reads as TGTGCCAGCAGTTACTCTAGCGGGAGGAGGGTCGGGGAGCTGTTTTTT. Residues: CASSYSSGRRVGELFF.

The V call is TRBV6-5, the J call TRBJ1-2; D unresolved. Per the germline V gene, CDR1 is MNHEY and CDR2 is SVGAGI. The CDR3 has 13 amino acids. The germline V and J ends were trimmed by 5 bases and 5 bases, with 12 bases remaining between them. The CDR3 loop reads CASSPLSRYGYTF. CDR3 nucleotides: TGTGCCAGCAGTCCTCTATCCCGATATGGCTACACCTTC.